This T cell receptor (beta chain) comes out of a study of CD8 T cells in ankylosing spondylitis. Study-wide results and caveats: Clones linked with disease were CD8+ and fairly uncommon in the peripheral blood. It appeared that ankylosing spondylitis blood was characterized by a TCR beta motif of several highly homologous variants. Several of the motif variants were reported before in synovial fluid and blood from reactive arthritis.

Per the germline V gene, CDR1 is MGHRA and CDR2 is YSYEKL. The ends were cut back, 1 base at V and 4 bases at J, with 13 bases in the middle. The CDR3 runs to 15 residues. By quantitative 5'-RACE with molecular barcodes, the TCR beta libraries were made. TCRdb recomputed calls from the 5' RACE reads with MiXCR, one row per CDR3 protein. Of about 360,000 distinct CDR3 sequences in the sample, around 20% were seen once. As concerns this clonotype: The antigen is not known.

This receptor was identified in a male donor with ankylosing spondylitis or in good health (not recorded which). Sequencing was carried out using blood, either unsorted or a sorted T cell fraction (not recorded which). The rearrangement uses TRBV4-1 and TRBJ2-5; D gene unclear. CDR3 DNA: TGCGCCAGCAGCCAAGTTCTGGGCTCCTCAGAGACCCAGTACTTC. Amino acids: CASSQVLGSSETQYF.